This T cell receptor (beta chain) was observed in a study of T cells in Graves' hyperthyroidism and ophthalmopathy. Germline-derived CDR1 and CDR2 are MDHEN and SYDVKM. Losses at the gene ends were 2 bases for V and 5 bases for J; bases not matched to a gene: 5. CDR3 length: 14 amino acids. RNA transcripts provided the source from which TCR beta CDR3 regions were amplified. HTBI primers drove first-round RT-PCR of the TCR CDR3. MiXCR, applied by TCRdb to the multiplex PCR reads, yields one record per CDR3 protein. This table holds roughly 200,000 distinct CDR3 sequences, roughly a sixth found once. From 9 to 10 ml of fresh peripheral blood, PBMCs were isolated. Comment on this clonotype: Its cognate antigen is unknown.

Findings of the study overall: A median roughly six months before onset, the model predicted ophthalmopathy. Researchers found most expanded thyroid clonotypes above 0.001 in blood as well.

This TCR was sampled from a woman aged 45 to 65 with Graves' hyperthyroidism. The genes are TRBV28 and TRBJ2-5, with 7 bases lining up with TRBD2. The specimen was blood. Here the CDR3 reads CASSLPSSGETQYF. CDR3 bases: TGTGCCAGCAGTTTACCGTCTAGCGGTGAGACCCAGTACTTC.